This T cell receptor (beta chain) derives from a study of tumor-infiltrating lymphocytes in primary liver carcinoma. Looking at the study overall: Patients were men and women aged 30 to 69 years. Samples gave roughly 3.5 to 8 million productive TCRbeta reads, similar across tissue types. Findings and caveats of the study: Tumor top-250-clone fraction significantly exceeded that of blood (p = 0.039). Among the pair types, tumor region pairs showed more overlap than tumor-adjacent and tumor-blood pairs.

Trimming pared 0 bases from V and 3 bases from J, leaving 9 bases between. The germline V gene encodes CDR1 SQVTM and CDR2 ANQGSEA. The CDR3 runs to 14 residues. As regards this clonotype: Its matching antigen is unknown.

The template, 450 to 650 ng total RNA, yielded TCR beta cDNA made with a constant-region primer. The TCR beta library was amplified through three nested multiplex PCR rounds in a modified ARM-PCR procedure. Forward primers for TRBV1-TRBV30 and a C-beta reverse primer served the first two PCR rounds, at 10 cycles each. Each CDR3 protein gets one entry after TCRdb re-called the multiplex PCR reads with MiXCR. The repertoire consists of fewer than 200,000 distinct CDR3 sequences, with about 85% occurring once and the leading ten covering over 15%. Starting material for RNA and DNA co-extraction consisted of roughly 20-34 mg of unsorted bulk tissue.

The origin of this receptor is a man between 35 and 55 years old with primary liver carcinoma and hepatitis B virus infection. The material sequenced was tumor tissue from primary liver carcinoma. The rearrangement links TRBV29-1 to TRBJ2-4, with D maybe TRBD1 (5 bases). CDR3 DNA sequence: TGCAGCGTTGAAGATCAGGGCTGCAAAAACATTCAGTACTTC. It encodes CSVEDQGCKNIQYF. Looking up the rest from reference TRBV29-1 and TRBJ2-4 gives the full variable domain: SAVISQKPSRDICQRGTSLTIQCQVDSQVTMMFWYRQQPGQSLTLIATANQGSEATYESGFVIDKFPISRPNLTFSTLTVSNMSPEDSSIYLCSVEDQGCKNIQYFGAGTRLSVL.